What follows describes a single TCR beta chain. PCR employed 60 Vbeta and 13 Jbeta primers. Assay used: immunoSEQ multiplex PCR; TCRdb lists only in-frame clones, some missing. The table has about 81,000 clones, around four fifths seen once; the top ten hold approximately 3%. There are 14 residues in the CDR3. The germline V gene has CDR1 SEHNR and CDR2 FQNEAQ (reference sequence). V gave up 4 bases and J gave up 9 bases, with 16 bases separating them. The sample belongs to a study of cytomegalovirus exposure and HLA in healthy donors. This sequence joins TRBV7-9 and TRBJ2-1, with D possibly TRBD2 on 5 matching bases. This receptor was obtained from a man aged 50-60 years in good health and CMV-seropositive. The sequencing sample was made of PBMCs. The CDR3 spells CASSSMDLPGEQFF. DNA of the CDR3: TGTGCCAGCAGCTCGATGGACTTGCCGGGTGAGCAGTTCTTC.